The 14 T cell receptor beta chains reported below all come from one sample, sequenced in a study of Ad26.COV2.S vaccination and SARS-CoV-2 variants. Assay: immunoSEQ multiplex PCR; the TCRdb copy retains only in-frame clones and omits some. The sample has 350,000 to 500,000 clones; approximately 89% are singletons. Treatment described: about 20 received Ad26.COV2.S at low or high dose, single or two shots; about 5 received placebo; per-sample allocation not given. Day 63 following the first vaccine or placebo injection was when the samples were taken. The specimen was peripheral blood, collected in a trial of Ad26.COV2.S vaccine versus placebo. The receptors shown here come from a person aged 18-60 years who received the Ad26.COV2.S COVID-19 vaccine or a placebo.

The rearrangement joins TRBV11-2 to TRBJ1-1; D gene ambiguous. Trimming removed 2 bases from V and 4 bases from J, with 8 bases in between. Germline lookup yields CDR1 SGHAT and CDR2 FQNNGV. CDR3 length: 13 residues. Here the CDR3 DNA reads TGTGCCAGCAGCTTAAGGCGAGGCACTGAAGCTTTCTTT. It specifies CASSLRRGTEAFF.

This chain connects TRBV7-3 to TRBJ2-1; 9 bases agree with TRBD2. Unmatched junction bases numbered 6, after V lost 2 bases and J lost 7 bases. CDR1 and CDR2 (germline): SGHTA, FQGTGA. This CDR3 spans 15 amino acids. The CDR3 DNA reads as TGTGCCAGCAGCTTAGGGGCCAGCGGGGGGAATGAGCAGTTCTTC. Residues: CASSLGASGGNEQFF. The full variable domain, its missing parts supplied by reference TRBV7-3 and TRBJ2-1, is GAGVSQTPSNKVTEKGKYVELRCDPISGHTALYWYRQSLGQGPEFLIYFQGTGAADDSGLPNDRFFAVRPEGSVSTLKIQRTERGDSAVYLCASSLGASGGNEQFFGPGTRLTVL.

The V and J genes are TRBV7-2 and TRBJ1-4; perhaps TRBD1 as D (6 bases). V gave up 3 bases and J gave up 5 bases, with 16 bases separating them. The CDR3 is made up of 16 amino acids. Germline loops: CDR1 SGHTA, CDR2 FQGNSA. The CDR3 spells CASSLRGLPRNEKLFF. The CDR3 DNA reads TGTGCCAGCAGCTTGAGGGGGTTGCCTCGAAATGAAAAACTGTTTTTT.

The genes are TRBV10-3 and TRBJ2-7; 7 bases fit TRBD2. This CDR3 is built from 15 residues. Germline trimming cut 3 bases from V and 6 bases from J; bases unmatched to any gene: 11. From germline, CDR1 is ENHRY and CDR2 SYGVKD. CDR3 sequence reads: CAISDTGRGRLEQYF. CDR3 bases: TGTGCCATCAGTGACACGGGGAGGGGTCGTCTCGAGCAGTACTTC.

The V and J genes are TRBV6-1 and TRBJ2-1; either TRBD1 or TRBD2 may fit D (6 bases each). V was cut by 4 bases and J by 4 bases, with 20 bases left in between. Germline assignment: CDR1 MNHNS and CDR2 SASEGT. CDR3 size: 17 residues. The DNA for the CDR3 is TGTGCCAGCAGTGCTCTTCAGGGGCGGGGAGAATACAATGAGCAGTTCTTC. It is translated as CASSALQGRGEYNEQFF.

This chain links TRBV7-3 with TRBJ2-1; tentatively, D is TRBD1 or TRBD2 (6 bases each). The germline V gene has CDR1 SGHTA and CDR2 FQGTGA. The ends were cut back, 1 base at V and 7 bases at J, with 14 bases in the middle. There are 15 residues in the CDR3. The CDR3 DNA is TGTGCCAGCAGCTTAATAGGGGGGTTAAGGAATGAGCAGTTCTTC. Translation: CASSLIGGLRNEQFF.

The chain employs TRBV4-2 and TRBJ1-2, with no clear D. The V end lost 4 bases, the J end lost 5 bases, and 11 bases lay between the germline ends. The CDR3 consists of 13 residues. Germline V gene lookup returns CDR1 LGHNA and CDR2 YNFKEQ. CDR3 region: CASSPGGGYGYTF. CDR3 nucleotide sequence: TGTGCCAGCAGCCCAGGCGGCGGGTATGGCTACACCTTC.

This clone occurred once. The rearrangement links TRBV28 to TRBJ1-2; no clear D. V lost 5 bases and J lost 4, with 11 bases in between. The V gene's germline CDR1 is MDHEN and CDR2 SYDVKM. CDR3 length: 13 residues. In DNA, the CDR3 is TGTGCCAGCAGTCCCCCGGGTGGCTATGGCTACACCTTC. Its protein product is CASSPPGGYGYTF.

The chain is built from TRBV28 and TRBJ1-6, with 7 nucleotides matching TRBD1. This CDR3 is built from 15 residues. Unmatched junction bases numbered 7, after V lost 5 bases and J lost 6 bases. Germline assignment: CDR1 MDHEN and CDR2 SYDVKM. The CDR3 region has the DNA TGTGCCAGCAGTCCGGCCGGGACAGCTAATTCACCCCTCCACTTT. Its protein product is CASSPAGTANSPLHF.

The J gene is TRBJ2-1, the V gene TRBV3-1 (or the pseudogene TRBV3-2); 7 bases match TRBD2. Looked up from germline, CDR1 is LGHDT and CDR2 is YNNKEL (reference sequence). V shed 2 bases and J 11 bases; nucleotides not matched to a gene: 9. There are 14 residues in the CDR3. CDR3 in DNA: TGTGCCAGCAGCCAAAACATGGGAGGGAACAAGCAGTTCTTC. Translating gives CASSQNMGGNKQFF.

V and J are TRBV21-1 and TRBJ2-1; the tabulated D call, TRBD1, remains unverified against the DNA. TRBV21-1 is listed as a pseudogene. There are 18 residues in the CDR3. The CDR3: CASSPGQGARVPDNEQFF. CDR3 nucleotides: TGTGCCAGCAGCCCCGGGCAGGGGGCAAGGGTACCTGACAATGAGCAGTTCTTC.

The CDR3 loop is CASSRRPDYGYTF. The CDR3 DNA reads TGTGCCAGTTCGAGACGGCCCGACTATGGCTACACCTTC. The chain is built from TRBV19 and TRBJ1-2; the D is unclear. Trimming left V 8 bases short and J 3 bases short, with 13 bases between. This CDR3 spans 13 amino acids. In germline, CDR1 is LNHDA, CDR2 SQIVND (reference sequence).

The rearrangement links TRBV7-8 to TRBJ1-5; perhaps TRBD1 as D (5 bases). Trimming took 2 bases from V and 0 from J, leaving 17 bases between them. Germline V gives CDR1 SGHVS, CDR2 FQNEAQ. This CDR3 comprises 18 residues. CDR3 bases: TGTGCCAGCAGCTTAAACGGGGCGGATAAGTATAGCAATCAGCCCCAGCATTTT. Translated: CASSLNGADKYSNQPQHF.

DNA of the CDR3: TGTGCCAGCAGCGAAAAGGGCAACTATGGCTACACCTTC. Its translation: CASSEKGNYGYTF. The chain is built from TRBV9 and TRBJ1-2; D is undetermined. Per germline, CDR1 SGDLS and CDR2 YYNGEE. The CDR3 contains 13 residues. Trimming pared 3 bases from V and 2 bases from J, leaving 8 bases between.